The sequence of this T cell receptor (beta chain) was determined in a study of blood T cell repertoires in COVID-19. Background on the study: Material from acute and convalescent COVID-19 was sourced from the United States, Italy and Spain. The cDNA or gDNA used as material had been derived from T cells, B-cell-depleted T cells, or PBMCs.

Data came from immunoSEQ multiplex PCR; TCRdb stores just in-frame clones and leaves some out. The table lists approximately 110,000 clones, 70% to 80% of them singletons. Trimming took 0 bases from V and 6 from J, leaving 9 bases between them. The CDR3 runs to 13 residues. Germline CDR1 MGHRA, CDR2 YSYEKL. This TCR derives from a man in his 70s with active or convalescent COVID-19. The sample comprised peripheral blood. The rearrangement links TRBV4-1 to TRBJ2-7, with D unclear. The CDR3 here is CASSQEGLGEQYF. CDR3 bases: TGCGCCAGCAGCCAAGAGGGCCTGGGCGAGCAGTACTTC.